The clone carrying this TCR beta chain occurred once. CDR1 MNHEY and CDR2 SVGAGI come from the germline V gene. V lost 8 bases, J lost 6 bases, and 7 bases stayed unmatched. This CDR3 has 13 amino acids. The data originate from a study of T cell changes during pregnancy in multiple sclerosis. Sequencing used immunoSEQ multiplex PCR; TCRdb keeps in-frame clones, though not all of them. The data hold approximately 110,000 clones, with roughly 90% observed a single time. J is TRBJ2-7 and V is TRBV6-5; TRBD1 agrees at 10 bases. Sequences were derived from peripheral blood, sampled after pregnancy. The clonotype was recovered from a female donor with multiple sclerosis, enrolled in a pregnancy study. CDR3 sequence reads: CASGTGEVSEQYF. The CDR3 bases are TGTGCCAGCGGGACAGGGGAGGTATCCGAGCAGTACTTC.